These 26 T cell receptor beta chains came from one sample sequenced in a study of shared clonotypes between healthy human individuals. Repertoires were generated with immunoSEQ multiplex PCR, while TCRdb's copy carries only in-frame clones and drops some. The sample holds approximately 600,000 clones; about 95% are singletons and the top ten take approximately 0.11%. The naive CD8 population came from CD45RO-negative cells selected for CCR7, without terminally differentiated effector memory CD45RA+ cells. Sequencing used naive CD8+ T cells sorted from blood. The receptors shown here come from a woman aged 25 to 39 in good health.

The chain is built from TRBV7-8 and TRBJ1-4; D remains unclear. The CDR3 has 15 amino acids. Germline CDR1 is SGHVS and CDR2 is FQNEAQ. Trimming left V 6 bases short and J 4 bases short, with 15 bases between. CDR3 in DNA: TGTGCCAGCAGATACATGGGTACGGGTAATGAAAAACTGTTTTTT. As protein: CASRYMGTGNEKLFF.

J is TRBJ2-7 and V is TRBV4-1, with a possible D match to TRBD2 (6 bases). Trimming pared 0 bases from V and 0 bases from J, leaving 12 bases between. Germline CDR1 reads MGHRA; CDR2 reads YSYEKL. The CDR3 covers 16 residues. The CDR3 region has the DNA TGCGCCAGCAGCCAAGACGACGGGAGCGACTCCTACGAGCAGTACTTC. This gives the protein CASSQDDGSDSYEQYF.

This rearrangement joins TRBV11-3 to TRBJ2-2; a weak D match, TRBD1 (6 bases). The CDR3 sequence is 17 residues long. Per germline, CDR1 SGHNT and CDR2 YENEEA. Trimming pared 5 bases from V and 7 bases from J, leaving 23 bases between. The CDR3 DNA is TGTGCCAGCAGCCTACCTAGGTTTCTCAGGGGTATCGGGGAGCTGTTTTTT. Translation: CASSLPRFLRGIGELFF.

The chain links TRBV7-9 to TRBJ2-4; D perhaps matches TRBD2 (5 bases). The CDR3 is made up of 16 amino acids. Trimming pared 5 bases from V and 0 bases from J, leaving 14 bases between. The V gene's germline CDR1 is SEHNR and CDR2 FQNEAQ (reference sequence). The CDR3 sequence: CASSPPNGIAKNIQYF. In nucleotides, the CDR3 is TGTGCCAGCAGCCCTCCGAACGGGATAGCCAAAAACATTCAGTACTTC.

The V gene is TRBV4-1, the J gene TRBJ2-7, with 8 bases aligning to TRBD1. CDR3 length: 14 amino acids. The germline V gene encodes CDR1 MGHRA and CDR2 YSYEKL. J gave up 5 bases and V 6 bases, and 9 bases lay outside the gene matches. CDR3 in DNA: TGCGCCAGCAGACCCGGACAGGGAGTCAACGAGCAGTACTTC. The encoded protein is CASRPGQGVNEQYF.

This chain joins TRBV6-5 and TRBJ1-1; D is perhaps TRBD1 (5 bases). CDR3 length: 13 amino acids. Germline CDR1 is MNHEY and CDR2 is SVGAGI. V was shortened by 11 bases and J by 6 bases, with 19 bases between the two germline ends. The CDR3 loop is CAVGDSVEAEAFF. CDR3 nucleotide sequence: TGTGCCGTCGGTGACAGTGTTGAGGCTGAAGCTTTCTTT.

J is TRBJ1-1 and V is TRBV2, with D uncertain. V was cut by 3 bases and J by 3 bases, with 14 bases left in between. The CDR3 loop spans 15 amino acids. Germline CDR1 and CDR2: SNHLY and FYNNEI. CDR3 region: CASSDKGMGYTEAFF. CDR3 coding DNA: TGTGCCAGCAGTGATAAGGGCATGGGGTACACTGAAGCTTTCTTT.

In this sample, this clone turned up once. The rearrangement joins TRBV28 to TRBJ1-2, with 7 bases matching TRBD1. With 6 bases clipped from V and 4 bases from J, the junction kept 8 bases outside the gene matches. Germline V gene data show CDR1 as MDHEN and CDR2 as SYDVKM. There are 14 residues in the CDR3. CDR3 region: CASRKTGFGYGYTF. The CDR3 DNA follows: TGTGCCAGCAGAAAGACAGGGTTCGGCTATGGCTACACCTTC.

Notes on this clone: Lacking the conserved final phenylalanine or tryptophan, this CDR3 likely reflects a read error. The chain joins TRBV7-9 to TRBJ2-7; 7 positions match TRBD1. With 6 bases clipped from V and 3 bases from J, the junction kept 11 bases outside the gene matches. The length of the CDR3 is 15 residues. The V gene's germline CDR1 is SEHNR and CDR2 FQNEAQ (reference sequence). The CDR3 spells CASRDGRQGVYEQYL. CDR3 DNA: TGTGCCAGCAGAGACGGGCGTCAGGGGGTCTACGAGCAGTACCTC.

This chain links TRBV28 with TRBJ1-1, with 9 bases identical to TRBD1. Unmatched junction bases numbered 9, after V lost 2 bases and J lost 5 bases. This CDR3 comprises 16 residues. The germline CDR1 and CDR2 sequences are MDHEN and SYDVKM. CDR3 bases: TGTGCCAGCAGTTTAACCGAGACAGGGGGTGGGACTGAAGCTTTCTTT. It translates to CASSLTETGGGTEAFF.

This clone has a single count. The rearrangement links TRBV10-1 to TRBJ2-3; 8 positions match TRBD2. Trimming cost V 8 bases and J 4 bases; bases outside gene matches: 5. The CDR3 totals 13 residues. Germline CDR1 is WNHNN and CDR2 is SYGVQD (reference sequence). Written as DNA, the CDR3 is TGCGCCAGCGGGAGCGGGGGATCAGATACGCAGTATTTT. Its protein product is CASGSGGSDTQYF.

The chain carries TRBV5-4 and TRBJ2-1; 8 nucleotides align to TRBD2. The V gene's germline CDR1 is SGHNT and CDR2 YYREEE (reference sequence). J lost 6 bases, V lost 6 bases, and 14 bases had no gene match. The CDR3 covers 16 residues. CDR3 loop: CASTTPPGRVPNEQFF. The CDR3 DNA follows: TGTGCCAGCACCACCCCGCCCGGGAGGGTCCCCAATGAGCAGTTCTTC. The complete variable domain, with remaining parts taken from reference TRBV5-4 and TRBJ2-1, reads ETGVTQSPTHLIKTRGQQVTLRCSSQSGHNTVSWYQQALGQGPQFIFQYYREEENGRGNFPPRFSGLQFPNYSSELNVNALELDDSALYLCASTTPPGRVPNEQFFGPGTRLTVL.

V gene TRBV28 combines with J gene TRBJ1-5; D is undetermined. Trimming cost V 3 bases and J 2 bases, with 11 bases left between them. This CDR3 is 15 amino acids long. The germline V gene has CDR1 MDHEN and CDR2 SYDVKM. CDR3 nucleotide sequence: TGTGCCAGCAGTTTGGAGGCATTAGGCAATCAGCCCCAGCATTTT. Translating gives CASSLEALGNQPQHF.

This clone was recorded only once. The chain links TRBV28 to TRBJ2-7; 8 nucleotides line up with TRBD2. Germline loops: CDR1 MDHEN, CDR2 SYDVKM. V lost 5 bases, J lost 0 bases, and 6 bases stayed unmatched. The CDR3 spans 15 residues. The CDR3 loop reads CASSVSGTTSYEQYF. The CDR3 DNA is TGTGCCAGCAGTGTTAGCGGGACTACCTCCTACGAGCAGTACTTC.

The chain couples TRBV27 to TRBJ1-1; 9 bases are shared with TRBD1. The ends lost 6 bases at V and 6 bases at J; junction bases unmatched: 8. The CDR3 consists of 14 residues. The V gene's germline CDR1 is MNHEY and CDR2 SMNVEV (reference sequence). The CDR3 sequence is CASSVTGGEAEAFF. The CDR3 nucleotides read TGTGCCAGCAGCGTGACAGGGGGTGAAGCTGAAGCTTTCTTT.

This chain links TRBV13 with TRBJ2-1, with 7 nucleotides matching TRBD1. Germline values: CDR1 PRHDT, CDR2 FYEKMQ (reference sequence). V was pared by 4 bases and J by 2 bases, with 8 bases of the junction left unmatched. This CDR3 spans 16 amino acids. The CDR3 protein is CASSSDGTDAYNEQFF. The CDR3 region has the DNA TGTGCCAGCAGCTCCGACGGGACAGACGCCTACAATGAGCAGTTCTTC.

The chain couples TRBV9 to TRBJ2-3, with a tentative D call TRBD2 (5 bases). The CDR3 is 17 amino acids. Trimming pared 2 bases from V and 3 bases from J, leaving 19 bases between. Germline V lookup: CDR1 SGDLS, CDR2 YYNGEE. The CDR3 is CASSVRASGGKTDTQYF. CDR3 in DNA: TGTGCCAGCAGCGTTCGAGCCAGCGGAGGCAAAACAGATACGCAGTATTTT.

The genes are TRBV28 and TRBJ2-7, with a tentative D call TRBD2 (5 bases). Germline V gene sequence: CDR1 MDHEN, CDR2 SYDVKM. Trimming pared 3 bases from V and 3 bases from J, leaving 9 bases between. The CDR3 loop spans 13 amino acids. The CDR3 loop is CASSFRTSYEQYF. Written as DNA, the CDR3 is TGTGCCAGCAGTTTTAGAACTAGCTACGAGCAGTACTTC.

The chain links TRBV5-4 to TRBJ2-5; no firm D call. CDR3 length equals 11 residues. The germline gives CDR1 SGHNT, CDR2 YYREEE (reference sequence). V lost 4 bases to trimming and J lost 5 bases, with 6 bases between them. This CDR3 is CASSDMETQYF. In DNA, the CDR3 is TGTGCCAGCAGCGACATGGAGACCCAGTACTTC.

The chain links TRBV5-1 to TRBJ1-4; no clear D gene. The V end lost 8 bases, the J end lost 6 bases, and 17 bases lay between the germline ends. Looked up from germline, CDR1 is SGHRS and CDR2 is YFSETQ. The CDR3 loop spans 14 amino acids. DNA of the CDR3: TGCGCCAGTAGAGATAGACCGAGGGATGAAAAACTGTTTTTT. Its protein is CASRDRPRDEKLFF. Filled out from reference TRBV5-1 and TRBJ1-4, the complete variable domain reads KAGVTQTPRYLIKTRGQQVTLSCSPISGHRSVSWYQQTPGQGLQFLFEYFSETQRNKGNFPGRFSGRQFSNSRSEMNVSTLELGDSALYLCASRDRPRDEKLFFGSGTQLSVL.

This chain connects TRBV5-5 to TRBJ2-7; no firm D call. In germline, CDR1 is SGHKS, CDR2 YYEKEE (reference sequence). The CDR3 spans 12 residues. Deletions cut 0 bases from V and 6 bases from J, with 7 bases between. The CDR3 sequence: CASSLGVFEQYF. The CDR3 coding sequence is TGTGCCAGCAGCTTGGGGGTATTCGAGCAGTACTTC.

This chain connects TRBV28 to TRBJ1-1; D is ambiguous. CDR1 MDHEN and CDR2 SYDVKM come from the germline V gene. CDR3 length: 11 residues. V lost 4 bases to trimming and J lost 10 bases, with 10 bases between them. This chain's CDR3 is CASSSLGAAFF. CDR3 coding DNA: TGTGCCAGCAGTTCCCTCGGTGCAGCTTTCTTT. Combining the CDR3 with reference TRBV28 and TRBJ1-1 gives the whole variable domain DVKVTQSSRYLVKRTGEKVFLECVQDMDHENMFWYRQDPGLGLRLIYFSYDVKMKEKGDIPEGYSVSREKKERFSLILESASTNQTSMYLCASSSLGAAFFGQGTRLTVV.

This chain uses TRBV28 with TRBJ2-3, with 8 nucleotides matching TRBD2. This CDR3 is built from 13 residues. The germline V gene encodes CDR1 MDHEN and CDR2 SYDVKM. Losses at the gene ends were 8 bases for V and 4 bases for J; bases not matched to a gene: 5. Written as DNA, the CDR3 is TGTGCCAGCCAGCGGGAGTGGGCAGATACGCAGTATTTT. Its translation: CASQREWADTQYF.

This chain links TRBV10-3 with TRBJ1-1; 8 bases are a match to TRBD1. This CDR3 comprises 15 residues. The junction had 8 bases not matched to a gene; V was cut back by 4 bases and J by 4 bases. Germline CDR1 and CDR2: ENHRY and SYGVKD. The CDR3: CAISAPTTGGTEAFF. As DNA, the CDR3 is TGTGCCATCAGTGCGCCAACCACAGGGGGCACTGAAGCTTTCTTT.

This clone was seen once. V and J are TRBV27 and TRBJ2-7; 9 bases map to TRBD1. The germline V gene encodes CDR1 MNHEY and CDR2 SMNVEV (reference sequence). CDR3 size: 14 residues. Unmatched junction bases numbered 5, after V lost 2 bases and J lost 6 bases. CDR3 region: CASSLDRGGSEQYF. DNA for the CDR3: TGTGCCAGCAGTTTAGACAGGGGGGGCTCCGAGCAGTACTTC.

V is TRBV27 and J is TRBJ2-7; the match to TRBD1 covers 10 bases. Trimming took 5 bases from V and 5 from J; bases not matched to a gene: 9. This CDR3 comprises 15 residues. In germline, CDR1 is MNHEY, CDR2 SMNVEV (reference sequence). For the CDR3, the DNA is TGTGCCAGCAGTACGCAAGGGGACAGGGGCCACGAGCAGTACTTC. Its protein product is CASSTQGDRGHEQYF.